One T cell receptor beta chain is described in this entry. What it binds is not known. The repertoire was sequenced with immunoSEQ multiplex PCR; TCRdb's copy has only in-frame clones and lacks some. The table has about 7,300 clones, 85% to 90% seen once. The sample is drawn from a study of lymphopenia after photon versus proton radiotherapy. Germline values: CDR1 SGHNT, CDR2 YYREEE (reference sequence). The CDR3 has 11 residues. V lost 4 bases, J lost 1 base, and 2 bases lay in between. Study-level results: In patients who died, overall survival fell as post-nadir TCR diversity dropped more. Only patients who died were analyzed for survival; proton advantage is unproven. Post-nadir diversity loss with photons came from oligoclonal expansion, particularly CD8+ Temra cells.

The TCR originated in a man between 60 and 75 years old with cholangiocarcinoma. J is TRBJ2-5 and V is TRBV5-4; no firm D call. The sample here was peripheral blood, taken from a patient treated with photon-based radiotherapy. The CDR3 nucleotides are TGTGCCAGCAGCCGCCAAGAGACCCAGTACTTC. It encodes CASSRQETQYF.